A single sample is the source of the 25 T cell receptor beta chains below, sequenced in a study of T cell responses to AZD1222 COVID-19 vaccine. The table came from immunoSEQ multiplex PCR; TCRdb's copy has only in-frame clones and leaves some out. The table lists about 92,000 clones, roughly 90% of them singletons. The input for sequencing was peripheral blood, taken on day 0 of AZD1222 vaccination. The receptors come from an adult in good health.

The CDR3 DNA follows: TGTGCCAGCAACCCAGGTGGGGGATTTCAGCCCCAGCATTTT. As protein: CASNPGGGFQPQHF. J is TRBJ1-5 and V is TRBV28, with D possibly TRBD1 on 5 matching bases. The CDR3 is 14 residues long. Trimming removed 7 bases at V and 6 bases at J, with 16 bases between. The germline V gene encodes CDR1 MDHEN and CDR2 SYDVKM. Looking up the rest from reference TRBV28 and TRBJ1-5 gives the full variable domain: DVKVTQSSRYLVKRTGEKVFLECVQDMDHENMFWYRQDPGLGLRLIYFSYDVKMKEKGDIPEGYSVSREKKERFSLILESASTNQTSMYLCASNPGGGFQPQHFGDGTRLSIL.

The V call is TRBV29-1, the J call TRBJ1-1, with D perhaps matching TRBD1 (5 bases). With 3 bases removed from V and 5 bases from J, the gap between germline ends came to 10 bases. In germline, CDR1 is SQVTM, CDR2 ANQGSEA. The CDR3 loop spans 12 amino acids. CDR3 amino acids: CSVDYGGTEAFF. The CDR3, as DNA: TGCAGCGTTGACTACGGGGGAACTGAAGCTTTCTTT.

V and J are TRBV5-4 and TRBJ2-7; D is unresolved. Between the trimmed V and J ends, which lost 0 bases and 9 bases, there was a span of 13 bases. The CDR3 spans 13 residues. Germline lookup yields CDR1 SGHNT and CDR2 YYREEE (reference sequence). For the CDR3, the DNA is TGTGCCAGCAGCTTGGCTGGGGAATCACCGCAGTACTTC. It codes for CASSLAGESPQYF.

V usage is TRBV30 and J usage is TRBJ2-1; TRBD2 agrees at 9 bases. Germline CDR1 reads GTSNPN; CDR2 reads SVGIG (reference sequence). The CDR3 consists of 14 residues. The V segment lost 4 bases and the J segment 10 bases; nucleotides outside the gene matches: 11. CDR3 nucleotide sequence: TGTGCCTGGAAAAGGACTAGCGTTTTTGGGGAGCAGTTCTTC. This encodes CAWKRTSVFGEQFF.

This chain connects TRBV29-1 to TRBJ1-5; unclear D gene. The germline V and J ends were trimmed by 4 bases and 1 base, with 8 bases remaining between them. Germline CDR1 reads SQVTM; CDR2 reads ANQGSEA. The CDR3 covers 13 residues. The CDR3 DNA follows: TGCAGCGTTGGAGAAACGAGCAATCAGCCCCAGCATTTT. It codes for CSVGETSNQPQHF.

This clone was counted a single time. The chain combines TRBV5-6 with TRBJ2-1, with D hard to call. CDR1 is SGHDT and CDR2 is YYEEEE in the germline V gene. Trimming removed 0 bases at V and 9 bases at J, with 7 bases between. This CDR3 contains 12 residues. The CDR3 bases are TGTGCCAGCAGCTTGGGAGAGTTTGAGCAGTTCTTC. This codes for CASSLGEFEQFF.

The chain links TRBV6-4 to TRBJ2-3; tentatively, D is TRBD2 (5 bases). The CDR3 totals 15 residues. Trimming cost V 0 bases and J 5 bases, with 12 bases left between them. The germline V gene encodes CDR1 MRHNA and CDR2 SNTAGT. The CDR3 coding sequence is TGTGCCAGCAGTGACTCGAGCGAGGGCCTAGATACGCAGTATTTT. Its translation is CASSDSSEGLDTQYF.

The rearrangement uses TRBV4-1 and TRBJ1-5; TRBD1 matches 8 bases. The CDR3 runs to 17 residues. V lost 0 bases and J lost 0; bases outside the gene matches: 4. Germline loops: CDR1 MGHRA, CDR2 YSYEKL. DNA of the CDR3: TGCGCCAGCAGCCAAGATGGGACAGGCGATAGCAATCAGCCCCAGCATTTT. It yields the protein CASSQDGTGDSNQPQHF.

The chain combines TRBV19 with TRBJ1-1; D is unresolved. The CDR3 has 14 residues. Per the germline V gene, CDR1 is LNHDA and CDR2 is SQIVND (reference sequence). Trimming pared 7 bases from V and 0 bases from J, leaving 12 bases between. CDR3 sequence: CASKGKGLNTEAFF. In DNA, the CDR3 is TGTGCCAGTAAAGGGAAGGGATTGAACACTGAAGCTTTCTTT.

The chain links TRBV30 to TRBJ1-6; D uncertain. V gave up 2 bases and J gave up 5 bases, with 7 bases separating them. CDR1 and CDR2 (germline): GTSNPN, SVGIG (reference sequence). The CDR3 loop spans 13 amino acids. This CDR3 is CAWSTADNSPLHF. The DNA for the CDR3 is TGTGCCTGGAGTACCGCGGATAATTCACCCCTCCACTTT.

The chain couples TRBV2 to TRBJ1-1; D possibly corresponds to TRBD1 (5 bases). The CDR3 is 12 amino acids. The ends were cut back, 4 bases at V and 7 bases at J, with 10 bases in the middle. CDR1 SNHLY and CDR2 FYNNEI come from the germline V gene. The DNA of the CDR3 is TGTGCCAGCAGTGCGGGACGAAGTGAAGCTTTCTTT. It encodes CASSAGRSEAFF.

The J gene is TRBJ2-7, the V gene TRBV7-9; D gene ambiguous. CDR1 and CDR2 from the germline V gene are SEHNR and FQNEAQ (reference sequence). The length of the CDR3 is 13 residues. V was pared by 1 base and J by 6 bases, with 10 bases between. The CDR3: CASSLVVSSEQYF. CDR3 nucleotides: TGTGCCAGCAGCTTAGTTGTTAGTAGCGAGCAGTACTTC.

This clone was observed a single time. The chain employs TRBV5-1 and TRBJ2-3; 9 bases are shared with TRBD1. Germline values: CDR1 SGHRS, CDR2 YFSETQ. The CDR3 extends over 16 amino acids. V lost 0 bases to trimming and J lost 5 bases; unmatched junction nucleotides: 7. The CDR3 loop reads CASSLAGTGGIDTQYF. CDR3 coding DNA: TGCGCCAGCAGCTTGGCCGGAACAGGGGGCATAGATACGCAGTATTTT.

V gene TRBV29-1 combines with J gene TRBJ2-7; D may be TRBD1 (5 bases). V was clipped by 4 bases and J by 2 bases, with 12 bases between them. Germline V gene data show CDR1 as SQVTM and CDR2 as ANQGSEA. The CDR3 consists of 13 residues. The CDR3 region is CSVGGVPPYEQYF. The CDR3 nucleotides are TGCAGCGTTGGGGGCGTCCCCCCCTACGAGCAGTACTTC.

V usage is TRBV5-4 and J usage is TRBJ2-5; no firm D call. Per germline, CDR1 SGHNT and CDR2 YYREEE (reference sequence). Trimming cost V 0 bases and J 1 base, with 13 bases left between them. The CDR3 is made up of 16 amino acids. Here the CDR3 DNA reads TGTGCCAGCAGCTTGGCGAGCAGGCGCTCCCAAGAGACCCAGTACTTC. This encodes CASSLASRRSQETQYF. The variable domain in full, with the rest retrieved from reference TRBV5-4 and TRBJ2-5, is ETGVTQSPTHLIKTRGQQVTLRCSSQSGHNTVSWYQQALGQGPQFIFQYYREEENGRGNFPPRFSGLQFPNYSSELNVNALELDDSALYLCASSLASRRSQETQYFGPGTRLLVL.

The chain uses TRBV3-1 (or the pseudogene TRBV3-2) and TRBJ1-2, with TRBD1 identical over 9 bases. Germline V gene data show CDR1 as LGHDT and CDR2 as YNNKEL (reference sequence). The CDR3 contains 14 residues. With 3 bases clipped from V and 7 bases from J, the junction kept 6 bases outside the gene matches. CDR3 nucleotides: TGTGCCAGCAGCCAGGGGACAGGGTTTGGTGGCTACACCTTC. Encoded protein: CASSQGTGFGGYTF.

This sequence joins TRBV6-1 and TRBJ1-1; D is undetermined. With 3 bases removed from V and 1 base from J, the gap between germline ends came to 6 bases. The CDR3 covers 13 residues. Per germline, CDR1 MNHNS and CDR2 SASEGT. In DNA form, the CDR3 reads TGTGCCAGCAGTGAGTTGTGGAACACTGAAGCTTTCTTT. As protein: CASSELWNTEAFF.

The gene calls are TRBV6-5 and TRBJ2-7, with no clear D. Deletions cut 4 bases from V and 1 base from J, with 11 bases between. This CDR3 has 14 amino acids. The germline V gene encodes CDR1 MNHEY and CDR2 SVGAGI. The CDR3 is CASSSRTPSYEQYF. CDR3 bases: TGTGCCAGCAGTTCCAGGACGCCATCCTACGAGCAGTACTTC.

The V gene is TRBV19, the J gene TRBJ1-5, with a possible D match to TRBD1 (5 bases). The germline V gene encodes CDR1 LNHDA and CDR2 SQIVND (reference sequence). CDR3 length equals 17 residues. The V end was cut by 2 bases, the J end by 0 bases, with 14 bases between. The DNA for the CDR3 is TGTGCCAGTAGTATAAAAGAGACAGCGTATAGCAATCAGCCCCAGCATTTT. It translates to CASSIKETAYSNQPQHF. Using reference TRBV19 and TRBJ1-5 for the parts outside the CDR3, the full variable domain is DGGITQSPKYLFRKEGQNVTLSCEQNLNHDAMYWYRQDPGQGLRLIYYSQIVNDFQKGDIAEGYSVSREKKESFPLTVTSAQKNPTAFYLCASSIKETAYSNQPQHFGDGTRLSIL.

This clone was seen only once. The chain employs TRBV7-9 and TRBJ1-3; 7 bases agree with TRBD1. Germline V lookup: CDR1 SEHNR, CDR2 FQNEAQ (reference sequence). The CDR3 runs 15 residues. J was trimmed by 3 bases and V by 5 bases; bases with no gene match: 7. The CDR3 loop is CASSPTGLLGNTIYF. CDR3 in DNA: TGTGCCAGCAGCCCGACAGGGTTACTTGGAAACACCATATATTTT.

This chain connects TRBV18 to TRBJ1-3; TRBD1 aligns across 7 bases. This CDR3 contains 15 residues. V was pared by 2 bases and J by 3 bases, with 4 bases of the junction left unmatched. Per germline, CDR1 KGHSH and CDR2 LQKENI. DNA for the CDR3: TGTGCCAGCTCACCAGAGACAGGGATTGGAAACACCATATATTTT. Protein product: CASSPETGIGNTIYF.

This chain joins TRBV7-2 and TRBJ1-3, with D hard to call. Germline V gene sequence: CDR1 SGHTA, CDR2 FQGNSA. V was trimmed by 2 bases and J by 0 bases, leaving 8 bases between them. The CDR3 has 15 amino acids. The CDR3: CASSLRTGSGNTIYF. DNA of the CDR3: TGTGCCAGCAGCTTAAGGACGGGCTCTGGAAACACCATATATTTT.

This chain links TRBV14 with TRBJ2-1, with D uncertain. V was trimmed by 3 bases and J by 4 bases, leaving 19 bases between them. CDR1 is SGHDN and CDR2 is FVKESK in the germline V gene. CDR3 size: 17 residues. The DNA of the CDR3 is TGTGCCAGCAGCCAGACCCCTTGGGTAGCAGTTTACAATGAGCAGTTCTTC. Translated: CASSQTPWVAVYNEQFF. The entire variable domain, with the rest obtained from reference TRBV14 and TRBJ2-1, is as follows: EAGVTQFPSHSVIEKGQTVTLRCDPISGHDNLYWYRRVMGKEIKFLLHFVKESKQDESGMPNNRFLAERTGGTYSTLKVQPAELEDSGVYFCASSQTPWVAVYNEQFFGPGTRLTVL.

The V and J genes are TRBV5-5 and TRBJ2-3; no reliable D call. Per the germline V gene, CDR1 is SGHKS and CDR2 is YYEKEE (reference sequence). Trimming removed 0 bases from V and 2 bases from J, with 7 bases in between. The CDR3 totals 14 residues. The CDR3 nucleotides are TGTGCCAGCAGCTTGGACATCCTCACAGATACGCAGTATTTT. Translated, it gives CASSLDILTDTQYF. Combining the CDR3 with reference TRBV5-5 and TRBJ2-3 gives the whole variable domain DAGVTQSPTHLIKTRGQQVTLRCSPISGHKSVSWYQQVLGQGPQFIFQYYEKEERGRGNFPDRFSARQFPNYSSELNVNALLLGDSALYLCASSLDILTDTQYFGPGTRLTVL.

The rearrangement links TRBV4-2 to TRBJ1-4; 7 nucleotides agree with TRBD1. This CDR3 comprises 14 residues. The trim removed 3 bases at V and 5 bases at J, leaving 3 bases unmatched. Germline V CDR1 and CDR2: LGHNA, YNFKEQ. CDR3 DNA sequence: TGTGCCAGCAGCCAGGGGGGACAGAATGAAAAACTGTTTTTT. Amino acids: CASSQGGQNEKLFF.